What follows is one T cell receptor beta chain and its context. This clone was counted a single time. Its cognate antigen has yet to be identified. Base qualities are not provided; no much larger clone lies one nucleotide away. The cohort comprised some 700 healthy bone marrow donors. At the time of sampling, all cohort members were nominally healthy, though unrecorded immune exposures were likely present. The donor was CMV seronegative and belonged to the group of 350 to 400 seronegative cohort members. Every donor gave a peripheral blood sample, and the peripheral blood mononuclear cells from that sample were used for TCR beta sequencing. The Qiagen DNeasy Blood Extraction Kit was used to extract genomic DNA from the blood cell samples. The sample belongs to a study of cytomegalovirus exposure and HLA in healthy donors (TCRdb year 2017). Turning to the overall study: An earlier analysis of approximately 640 of the donors reported more than 250 Gb of sequence data and 100 million to 140 million unique TCR beta sequences from roughly 180 million T cells. Approximately 310 gigabases of sequencing data and tens of millions of unique TCR sequences were included in an early release covering about 600 HLA-typed donors. Of the approximately 400 genotyped donors, approximately 82% fell in the genetic ancestry cluster associated with self-reported Caucasian donors. The study aimed to test whether cataloging public T cell receptors could reveal signatures of past pathogen exposure. The T cell repertoires of under 750 subjects were profiled by immunosequencing and related to cytomegalovirus serostatus. In addition to the first cohort of roughly 670 subjects, a separate validation cohort of approximately 120 different subjects was used. To predict cytomegalovirus infection status, the study combined high-throughput TCR immunosequencing, statistical association of individual TCRs with disease status, and machine learning. To study patterns of TCR occurrence, a later analysis re-analyzed previously published TCR beta repertoires from 550 to 800 donors and added high-resolution HLA genotyping. In the later analysis, no new phenotypic data were used to find candidate immune exposures; instead, reliance was placed on TCR beta sequences and their occurrence across donors. An earlier analysis of around 580 of the donors used high-throughput TCR beta sequencing to judge whether each TCR beta V gene segment behaved as functional or pseudogenic. Donor age, sex, ethnicity and CMV serostatus were compiled together with the repertoire data. In a later genetic analysis, genome-wide SNP genotypes for about three fifths of the roughly 670 donors were used, and that subset was treated as a discovery cohort. Every discovery cohort repertoire had been produced on one sequencing platform. HLA typing covered class I and class II loci at four-digit resolution. The number of typed donors differed by locus: roughly 620-630 for A, B, C, DRB1 and DQB1; approximately 520 for DQA1; some 590 for DPA1; and 400 to 480 for DPB1. Four or five DR-DQ haplotypes were handled as single units for association and clustering, since linkage in the cohort was strong. Among several hundred genotyped donors of the cohort, an average of roughly 230,000 unique TCR beta nucleotide sequences was sequenced per donor, of which about 19% were non-productive. What the authors observed across the whole study: In a later analysis, the rate of TCR association differed among HLA loci, with DRB1 alleles having the most associated TCRs and HLA-C alleles having the fewest. A later analysis found that HLA-associated TCR beta chains were more clonally expanded and had lower generation probabilities than equally common non-associated chains. In the study, around 150 TCR beta chains were listed as associated with cytomegalovirus. CMV serostatus was the only immune exposure information available for the cohort. In a later analysis, several top co-occurrence clusters were reported to appear linked to parvovirus B19, influenza, CMV and Epstein-Barr virus. A further reported finding was that TCR beta sequences accurately predicted the HLA-A and HLA-B alleles for most subjects in the first cohort. In an earlier analysis of 500 to 650 of the donors, most TCR beta V segments appeared in productive rearrangements about 87% or about 30% of the time, broadly matching IMGT annotations. A later genetic analysis reported fewer N-insertions in productive TCRs among donors in an Asian-associated ancestry cluster than the roughly 690-donor mean. The sequencing pipeline was judged likely to have produced a cluster of highly shared sequence variants as a technical artifact. While some public TCRs were present in many individuals, most TCR sequences turned up only very rarely across donors. When HLA alleles, especially DR and DQ, strongly co-occurred, attributing TCR associations to individual alleles was difficult. Over 15 rarely observed V segments, including chromosome 9 orphons, were excluded from the earlier analysis of about 500 of the donors because counts were too low. Presence/absence analyses assumed roughly uniform sequencing depth across donors, an assumption that may not hold. Linkage disequilibrium might explain the correlated functional status among segregating V segments, but an unknown experimental factor could not be ruled out. HLA typing was unavailable for some donors at each locus, so association tests used only the typed subset. Only TCR beta chains were sequenced in this cohort, and the absence of alpha or paired-chain data limited detectable features. A later analysis found that most CMV-associated TCR beta chains appeared HLA-restricted, with HLA associations seemingly driven largely by CMV exposure. In vitro tests confirmed that a few of the cytomegalovirus-associated TCR beta chains recognize cytomegalovirus antigens. In a later genetic analysis, a missense DCLRE1C variant was associated with V-gene and J-gene trimming of TCR beta chains, and the association was replicated in an independent cohort. The authors suggested that the approach could potentially be generalized to other disease states and immunological phenotypes. Because the 87-base-pair reads could not distinguish some IMGT-functional V segments, including TRBV6-2 and TRBV6-3, those segments were excluded. In a later analysis, some 18,000 TCR beta sequences were associated with specific HLA alleles at a false discovery rate of 0.05. Cytomegalovirus status was reported to be diagnosed by the classifier with high specificity and sensitivity in both the original and validation cohorts.

Libraries were prepared through the immunoSEQ multiplex PCR assay. For the multiplex PCR, a mixture combining 60 forward primers for TCR Vbeta segments and 13 reverse primers for TCR Jbeta segments was used. The CDR3 region of rearranged TCR beta genes was amplified from genomic DNA with a multiplex PCR assay. On the Illumina HiSeq System, the amplified TCR beta libraries were sequenced as 87-base-pair reads. Under the source paper's analysis protocol: In a later analysis, some 80 million unique TCR beta chains were counted across the 500 to 850 repertoires, and about 9.9 million of these chains were shared by at least two donors. To remove PCR and sequencing errors, raw reads were error-corrected and collapsed into unique sequences using a nearest-neighbor algorithm that merged closely related sequences. V, D and J gene segments were assigned by aligning CDR3 sequences to IMGT reference sequences. Each retained sequence needed at least a six-nucleotide match to both a V gene segment and a J gene segment. A rearrangement was called productive if the CDR3 had no stop codons and remained in frame with V and J, and every other rearrangement was called non-productive. CDR3 was defined according to IMGT convention as the region running from the second conserved V-encoded cysteine to the conserved J-encoded phenylalanine. The earlier analysis of 587 of the donors excluded sequences that lacked an unambiguous match to a single V gene segment. An earlier analysis of 587 of the donors classified V segments as functional when productive rearrangements were above 56.7% and as segregating when the standard deviation between donors was above 5%. A statistical classification framework was developed to diagnose cytomegalovirus status using the catalog of TCR beta chain sequences. A later analysis assigned V and J genes by comparing TCR nucleotide sequences with IMGT/GENE-DB human TR gene sequences. The TCRdist pipeline was used in a later analysis to assign CDR3 sequences and most-parsimonious VDJ recombination scenarios. In a later analysis, every TCR beta chain was defined by the combination of its CDR3 amino acid sequence and its V-gene family, and reads without a unique V-gene family were dropped. A later analysis removed 450 to 600 highly shared, low-generation-probability nucleotide sequences to deal with suspected cross-contamination and a sequencing artifact. In a later analysis, a clonal expansion index was calculated for each public chain from normalized within-repertoire ranks of inferred template counts. Generation probabilities in a later analysis came from a VDJ recombination model fitted to out-of-frame rearrangements, and those results were checked against IGoR. In a later analysis, TCR-TCR, TCR-HLA and TCR-CMV co-occurrence was scored with hypergeometric tests, and a repertoire-size bias correction was applied to TCR pairs. False discovery rates were estimated in a later analysis by permuting HLA or CMV assignments 20 times. In a later analysis, co-occurring TCRs were grouped with DBSCAN, and TCRdist sequence similarity was added when clustering was performed within HLA-allele-positive subsets. Repertoires with fewer than 30,000 or more than 120,000 public chains, plus five repertoires with anomalous nucleotide sharing, were excluded from co-occurrence clustering. Here the immuneACCESS table is served through TCRdb, limited to in-frame sequences with V and J called. Missing clones are a known gap in these copies; in checked studies unresolved V genes cover under half, and the rest lacks a known reason. V and J calls and clone size are those listed in that table; D and trimming were worked out from the DNA. The table for this sample lists approximately 140,000 clones; about 86% of them were counted only once. The top ten clones comprise 0.6% to 0.7% of the sample.

V and J are truncated by 9 bases and 5 bases respectively, leaving an intervening sequence of 14 bases. The germline V gene provides CDR1 SGHDN and CDR2 FVKESK. There are 14 amino acids in the CDR3, from cysteine to phenylalanine inclusive. The only DNA kept is the CDR3, 42 bases in frame from the first base. Recombination connected TRBV14 to TRBJ1-6; the D gene assignment is ambiguous. The receptor's source is a man in his late teens or twenties in good health and CMV-seronegative. Sequencing was done on a sample of PBMCs. The nucleotides are TGTGCCAGTACTGCAGCGGTCGATAATTCACCCCTCCACTTT. It codes for CASTAAVDNSPLHF. Beyond the CDR3, the reference TRBV14 and TRBJ1-6 genes provide the residues; the full variable domain reads: EAGVTQFPSHSVIEKGQTVTLRCDPISGHDNLYWYRRVMGKEIKFLLHFVKESKQDESGMPNNRFLAERTGGTYSTLKVQPAELEDSGVYFCASTAAVDNSPLHFGNGTRLTVT.